A selection of T cell receptor beta chains follows, all from one sample in a study of T cell repertoires in cytomegalovirus infection. Each CDR3 protein is one row after TCRdb ran MiXCR on the reads. The sample contains around 740,000 distinct CDR3 sequences, 35% of which appear only once. Sequenced material: PBMCs. The origin of the receptors is a human donor in good health (CMV status not recorded). Some clones in this sample may be carry-over from other donors' samples. Each CDR3 is given with its conserved first and last residue. A D gene is named only where the DNA matches it firmly. Expanded clones get a size class; other rows say once, few or many, or leave the size out.

V: TRBV6-6
D: .
J: TRBJ1-2
size: .
DNA: TGTGCCAGCAGTTACCTCAGGAACGGATTAGCTAACTATGGCTACACCTTC
CDR3: CASSYLRNGLANYGYTF

V: TRBV20-1
D: .
J: TRBJ2-5
size: few
DNA: TGCAGTGCTAGAGATGACGGTCTCAGGGCCCCGAGAGAGACCCAGTACTTC
CDR3: CSARDDGLRAPRETQYF

V: TRBV5-1
D: .
J: TRBJ2-7
size: .
DNA: TGCGCCAGCAGCTTGGAAGGGGGTTCCCACGAGCAGTACTTC
CDR3: CASSLEGGSHEQYF

V: TRBV24-1
D: .
J: TRBJ2-2
size: few
DNA: TGTGCCACCAGAGAGGGACCTGGTACCGGGGAGCTGTTTTTT
CDR3: CATREGPGTGELFF

V: TRBV29-1
D: .
J: TRBJ2-3
size: .
DNA: TGCAGCGTTGATCATGGCGGGAACACAGATACGCAGTATTTT
CDR3: CSVDHGGNTDTQYF

V: TRBV18
D: TRBD1
J: TRBJ2-2
size: few
DNA: TGTGCCAGCTCACCACGGGGGACAGGGAACACCGGGGAGCTGTTTTTT
CDR3: CASSPRGTGNTGELFF

V: TRBV28
D: TRBD1
J: TRBJ2-5
size: few
DNA: TGTGCCAGCAGTGAACAGGGGGCTTCAGAGACCCAGTACTTC
CDR3: CASSEQGASETQYF

V: TRBV7-9
D: TRBD2
J: TRBJ2-1
size: few
DNA: TGTGCCAGCAGCCCAAGACGGCTTTGGACTAGCGGGAGTGTAAATGAGCAGTTCTTC
CDR3: CASSPRRLWTSGSVNEQFF

V: TRBV7-6
D: TRBD1
J: TRBJ1-1
size: .
DNA: TGTGCCAGCAGCTTAGACAGGGGCGGGGAAGCTTTCTTT
CDR3: CASSLDRGGEAFF

V: TRBV14
D: .
J: TRBJ1-2
size: .
DNA: TGTGCCAGCAGCCGTGGCATCAGGGCAGAACGGGGGTATGGCTACACCTTC
CDR3: CASSRGIRAERGYGYTF

V: TRBV12-3/TRBV12-4
D: .
J: TRBJ2-3
size: many
DNA: TGTGCCAGCTCCCCCCAAGGGGCCACAGATACGCAGTATTTT
CDR3: CASSPQGATDTQYF